This T cell receptor (beta chain) stems from a study of blood T cell repertoires in COVID-19. The overall study: Spain, Italy and the United States supplied samples that represented acute and convalescent COVID-19. The analysed material was cDNA or gDNA that came from T cells, B-cell-depleted T cells, or PBMCs.

Per the original methods: Reference gene primer amplification gave estimated nucleated cell counts. The method was immunoSEQ multiplex PCR; TCRdb's version includes in-frame clones alone and lacks a portion of them. The V and J calls and clone size come from that table; D and trimming were worked out from the DNA. Here the sample spans a few hundred thousand clones, roughly 85% being singletons. The clonotype originates from a young man who had recovered from COVID-19. The sequencing input was PBMCs or T cells enriched from blood (not recorded which).

CDR3 sequence reads: CAWKGPTEAFF. The CDR3 region has the DNA TGTGCCTGGAAGGGGCCCACTGAAGCTTTCTTT. This chain joins TRBV30 and TRBJ1-1, with a weak D call TRBD1 (5 bases). CDR1 is GTSNPN, CDR2 SVGIG, per germline (reference sequence). Deletions cut 4 bases from V and 4 bases from J, with 7 bases between. The CDR3 totals 11 residues.